This T cell receptor beta chain was sequenced in a study of blood T cell repertoires in COVID-19. Using immunoSEQ multiplex PCR, the repertoire was profiled, and TCRdb retains in-frame clones only, with some absent. The sample contains tens of thousands of clones, about nine tenths of which appear only once. This CDR3 contains 15 residues. Germline V gives CDR1 SNHLY, CDR2 FYNNEI. V was pared by 7 bases and J by 4 bases, with 7 bases of the junction left unmatched. The source of this sequence is a woman older than 75 with acute or convalescent COVID-19. The V call is TRBV2, the J call TRBJ2-7, with TRBD2 identical over 13 bases. The material sequenced was peripheral blood. The CDR3, as DNA: TGTGCCAGCATGAACCCGGGACTAGCGGGGTACGAGCAGTACTTC. It yields the protein CASMNPGLAGYEQYF.